Sequencing of this TCR beta chain was carried out in a study of blood T cell repertoires in COVID-19. Overall study context: Specimens from acute and convalescent COVID-19 originated in the United States, Italy and Spain.

This CDR3 comprises 13 residues. V lost 4 bases to trimming and J lost 7 bases, with 16 bases between them. CDR1 is GTSNPN and CDR2 is SVGIG in the germline V gene (reference sequence). Across 24 US areas, participants ranged in age from about 18 to 100 years. Clinical history reported by participants formed the basis on which cohorts were assigned. This clone showed up just once. Study processing details: Quantification of nucleated cells was approximated via reference gene primer amplification. Sequenced by immunoSEQ multiplex PCR; TCRdb stores in-frame clones only, minus some. Clone size and the V and J calls come from that table; the DNA yielded D and trimming. The repertoire has under 150,000 clones, 70% to 90% of them found once; the top ten carry 6.2%.

This chain uses TRBV30 with TRBJ1-2, with D uncertain. The clonotype was recovered from a woman in her thirties or forties who had recovered from COVID-19. The sequencing sample was made of PBMCs or T cells enriched from blood (not recorded which). The CDR3 DNA sequence: TGTGCCTGGAACCCCTGGGCCAGTGGTGGCTACACCTTC. Protein sequence: CAWNPWASGGYTF.